Below are 20 T cell receptor beta chains sequenced from a single sample in a study of Ad26.COV2.S vaccination and SARS-CoV-2 variants. The table came from immunoSEQ multiplex PCR; TCRdb's copy has only in-frame clones and leaves some out. The sample includes fewer than 800,000 clones, about 90% of them seen just once. The treatment is: roughly 18 received Ad26.COV2.S at low or high dose, single or two shots; 5 received placebo; per-sample allocation not given. Sampling was done on day 63 after the first vaccine or placebo injection. Here the sequenced sample was peripheral blood, taken in a trial of Ad26.COV2.S vaccine versus placebo. All receptors come from a person aged 18-60 years who received the Ad26.COV2.S COVID-19 vaccine or a placebo.

The V and J genes are TRBV4-3 and TRBJ1-2; D is unclear. The ends were cut back, 0 bases at V and 8 bases at J, with 10 bases in the middle. The CDR3 is 13 amino acids. CDR1 is LGHNA and CDR2 is YSLEER in the germline V gene. The DNA of the CDR3 is TGCGCCAGCAGCCAAGATTTGGGGTCGGGCTACACCTTC. Translating it yields CASSQDLGSGYTF.

A note on this clone: Additional DNA sequences in this sample encode the identical CDR3. The chain recombines TRBV18 with TRBJ2-7, with D possibly matching TRBD1 (6 bases). Germline lookup yields CDR1 KGHSH and CDR2 LQKENI. With 1 base removed from V and 0 bases from J, the gap between germline ends came to 7 bases. The CDR3 loop spans 14 amino acids. The DNA of the CDR3 is TGTGCCAGCTCACCACGGACAGACTCCTACGAGCAGTACTTC. It codes for CASSPRTDSYEQYF.

This clone was seen once. The V and J genes are TRBV7-9 and TRBJ1-6, with D hard to call. The CDR3 loop spans 12 amino acids. Germline CDR1 reads SEHNR; CDR2 reads FQNEAQ (reference sequence). Trimming left V 5 bases short and J 7 bases short, with 6 bases between. CDR3 bases: TGTGCCAGCAGCCAAACCAATTCACCCCTCCACTTT. It is translated as CASSQTNSPLHF.

This clone appeared a single time. CDR3 residues: CASSSTGTGQETQYF. In DNA, the CDR3 is TGTGCCAGCAGCTCTACCGGGACAGGACAAGAGACCCAGTACTTC. The genes are TRBV7-6 and TRBJ2-5; 8 bases are a match to TRBD1. CDR1 SGHVS and CDR2 FNYEAQ come from the germline V gene. The CDR3 sequence is 15 residues long. The ends lost 4 bases at V and 2 bases at J; junction bases unmatched: 6.

The chain recombines TRBV19 with TRBJ2-2, with D maybe TRBD1 (6 bases). The germline CDR1 and CDR2 sequences are LNHDA and SQIVND (reference sequence). Trimming pared 4 bases from V and 7 bases from J, leaving 7 bases between. CDR3 length: 12 residues. This CDR3 is CASSKQGGELFF. For the CDR3, the DNA is TGTGCCAGTAGTAAACAGGGCGGGGAGCTGTTTTTT.

This chain links TRBV6-1 with TRBJ2-5; possible D gene TRBD1, 6 bases. V dropped 2 bases and J dropped 5 bases, with 15 bases sitting between them. This CDR3 has 15 residues. Germline loops: CDR1 MNHNS, CDR2 SASEGT. Written as DNA, the CDR3 is TGTGCCAGCAGTGAACCCACAGGGATAGGGGAGACCCAGTACTTC. Amino acids: CASSEPTGIGETQYF.

The rearrangement uses TRBV4-3 and TRBJ2-7; 8 bases are a match to TRBD2. The V and J ends lost 3 bases and 5 bases, in that order; junction bases with no gene match: 9. The germline V gene has CDR1 LGHNA and CDR2 YSLEER. The CDR3 sequence is 15 residues long. In nucleotides, the CDR3 is TGCGCCAGCAGCCATCTCACCGGGGGGGACGACGAGCAGTACTTC. It specifies CASSHLTGGDDEQYF.

In the case of this clone: Different DNA sequences within this sample yield the same CDR3. CDR3 region: CASSLARGNTGELFF. CDR3 sequence (DNA): TGCGCCAGCAGCTTGGCCAGGGGAAACACCGGGGAGCTGTTTTTT. The chain combines TRBV5-1 with TRBJ2-2; D is perhaps TRBD1 (6 bases). This CDR3 spans 15 amino acids. CDR1 and CDR2 from the germline V gene are SGHRS and YFSETQ. V lost 0 bases to trimming and J lost 2 bases, with 8 bases between them.

J is TRBJ1-6 and V is TRBV19, with a tentative D call TRBD1 (5 bases). The CDR3 contains 14 residues. V lost 4 bases and J lost 7, with 11 bases in between. Germline values: CDR1 LNHDA, CDR2 SQIVND (reference sequence). This chain's CDR3 is CASSTGQVNSPLHF. The CDR3 nucleotides are TGTGCCAGTAGTACCGGACAAGTCAATTCACCCCTCCACTTT.

About this clone: Other DNA sequences in this specimen translate into the identical CDR3. In nucleotides, the CDR3 is TGCGCCAGCAGCTTGGACGGGGAGACCCAGTACTTC. Amino acids: CASSLDGETQYF. This chain links TRBV5-1 with TRBJ2-5; D uncertain. Trimming took 0 bases from V and 5 from J, leaving 5 bases between them. The CDR3 sequence is 12 residues long. Germline V gene lookup returns CDR1 SGHRS and CDR2 YFSETQ.

V gene TRBV7-9 combines with J gene TRBJ2-3; 7 bases agree with TRBD1. Germline V lookup: CDR1 SEHNR, CDR2 FQNEAQ (reference sequence). The CDR3 sequence is 16 residues long. J gave up 4 bases and V 5 bases, and 12 bases lay outside the gene matches. The CDR3 protein is CASSPRKGAFSDTQYF. In DNA, the CDR3 is TGTGCCAGCAGCCCCCGGAAGGGGGCGTTCTCAGATACGCAGTATTTT.

This clone was seen a single time. The chain links TRBV27 to TRBJ2-7; TRBD1 might be the D (6 bases). Looked up from germline, CDR1 is MNHEY and CDR2 is SMNVEV (reference sequence). There are 15 residues in the CDR3. Trimming left V 11 bases short and J 9 bases short, with 29 bases between. DNA of the CDR3: TGTGCCGCCGGAACTACCCCAACGACCCAGGGGAGGCAGTACTTC. Translated: CAAGTTPTTQGRQYF.

This clone was counted between two and nine times. The chain combines TRBV3-1 (or the pseudogene TRBV3-2) with TRBJ2-7, with D maybe TRBD2 (5 bases). This CDR3 has 13 amino acids. In germline, CDR1 is LGHDT, CDR2 YNNKEL (reference sequence). The V end lost 6 bases, the J end lost 0 bases, and 9 bases lay between the germline ends. Here the CDR3 reads CASSPLASYEQYF. DNA for the CDR3: TGTGCCAGCAGTCCTCTAGCCTCCTACGAGCAGTACTTC.

The J gene is TRBJ1-4, the V gene TRBV5-1; tentatively, D is TRBD1 (5 bases). Germline lookup yields CDR1 SGHRS and CDR2 YFSETQ. CDR3 length: 14 residues. Trimming pared 6 bases from V and 8 bases from J, leaving 17 bases between. As DNA, the CDR3 is TGCGCCAGCATGGCAGAGGCGGGGACCGAAAAACTGTTTTTT. Amino acid sequence: CASMAEAGTEKLFF.

The sample holds one count of this clone. V is TRBV7-9 and J is TRBJ1-4, with TRBD1 identical over 8 bases. With 3 bases clipped from V and 8 bases from J, the junction kept 2 bases outside the gene matches. Germline V gene data show CDR1 as SEHNR and CDR2 as FQNEAQ (reference sequence). The CDR3 extends over 13 amino acids. This CDR3 is CASSFGTGEKLFF. CDR3 DNA: TGTGCCAGCAGCTTTGGGACAGGAGAAAAACTGTTTTTT. Full variable domain (outside the CDR3, taken from reference TRBV7-9 and TRBJ1-4): DTGVSQNPRHKITKRGQNVTFRCDPISEHNRLYWYRQTLGQGPEFLTYFQNEAQLEKSRLLSDRFSAERPKGSFSTLEIQRTEQGDSAMYLCASSFGTGEKLFFGSGTQLSVL.

The chain uses TRBV18 and TRBJ1-2; 7 bases agree with TRBD1. V lost 2 bases and J lost 4; bases outside the gene matches: 7. In germline, CDR1 is KGHSH, CDR2 LQKENI. This CDR3 is 15 amino acids long. The CDR3 nucleotides read TGTGCCAGCTCACCAACCGGACAGGTTTTCTATGGCTACACCTTC. Its protein is CASSPTGQVFYGYTF.

This clone was detected only once. This chain connects TRBV18 to TRBJ1-2; 8 positions match TRBD1. The germline V gene has CDR1 KGHSH and CDR2 LQKENI. The CDR3 spans 13 residues. The trim removed 3 bases at V and 6 bases at J, leaving 3 bases unmatched. CDR3 sequence reads: CASSPDRDHGYTF. The CDR3 DNA follows: TGTGCCAGCTCACCGGACAGGGATCATGGCTACACCTTC.

The gene calls are TRBV28 and TRBJ2-7; D gene ambiguous. Germline V gives CDR1 MDHEN, CDR2 SYDVKM. Deletions cut 3 bases from V and 7 bases from J, with 16 bases between. This CDR3 has 14 amino acids. As DNA, the CDR3 is TGTGCCAGCAGTTTTGGACGCCCCGTCGGTGAGCAGTACTTC. Its translation is CASSFGRPVGEQYF.

The V gene is TRBV6-1, the J gene TRBJ2-7, with TRBD1 identical over 10 bases. V dropped 2 bases and J dropped 3; count of bases not matched to a gene: 7. Germline lookup yields CDR1 MNHNS and CDR2 SASEGT. The CDR3 sequence is 16 residues long. CDR3 sequence (DNA): TGTGCCAGCAGTGAAAAGCCAGGGACAGGGGTCTACGAGCAGTACTTC. It is translated as CASSEKPGTGVYEQYF.

The chain uses TRBV6-6 and TRBJ2-7, with D tentatively TRBD1 (7 bases). The CDR3 runs 16 residues. The germline V gene has CDR1 MNHNY and CDR2 SVGAGI (reference sequence). The germline V and J ends were trimmed by 2 bases and 0 bases, with 14 bases remaining between them. The CDR3 loop reads CASSYLRGTASYEQYF. For the CDR3, the DNA is TGTGCCAGCAGTTACCTTCGCGGGACAGCCTCCTACGAGCAGTACTTC.